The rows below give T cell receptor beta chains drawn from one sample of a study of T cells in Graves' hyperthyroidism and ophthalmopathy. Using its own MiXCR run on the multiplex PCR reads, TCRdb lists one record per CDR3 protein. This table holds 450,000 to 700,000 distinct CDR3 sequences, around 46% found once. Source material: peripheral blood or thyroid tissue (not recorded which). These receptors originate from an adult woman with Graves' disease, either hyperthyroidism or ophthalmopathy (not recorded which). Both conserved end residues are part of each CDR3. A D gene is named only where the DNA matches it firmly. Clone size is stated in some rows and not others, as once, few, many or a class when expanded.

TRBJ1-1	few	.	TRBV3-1	TGTGCCACGTGGGGGGGAGCAGAAGCTTTCTTT	CATWGGAEAFF
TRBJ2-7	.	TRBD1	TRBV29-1	TGCAGCGTTGAAGATACGGACAGGGGCTACGAGCAGTACTTC	CSVEDTDRGYEQYF
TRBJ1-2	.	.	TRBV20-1	TGCAGTGCTAGGTTTTCGGGGACTAACTATGGCTACACCTTC	CSARFSGTNYGYTF
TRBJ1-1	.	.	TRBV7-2	TGTGCCAGCAGTAGACCCGGAGTAGTGAACACTGAAGCTTTCTTT	CASSRPGVVNTEAFF
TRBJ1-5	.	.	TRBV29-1	TGCAGCGTTGGGGGGGAAAGCAATCAGCCCCAGCATTTT	CSVGGESNQPQHF
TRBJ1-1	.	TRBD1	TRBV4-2	TGTGCCAGCAGCCAATTCGGACAGGACGTAGCTTTCTTT	CASSQFGQDVAFF
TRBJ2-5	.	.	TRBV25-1	TGTGCCTGCAGTGCTCGACAACAGGGACCGGGTGAGACCCAGTACTTC	CACSARQQGPGETQYF
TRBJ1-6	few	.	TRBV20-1	TGCAGTGCAGGCAGAAATTCACCCCTCCACTTT	CSAGRNSPLHF
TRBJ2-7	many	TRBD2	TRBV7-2	TGTGCCAGCAGCCCACGAGGTTACCTAGCGGGAGAAGAGCAGTACTTC	CASSPRGYLAGEEQYF
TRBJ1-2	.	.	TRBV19	TGTGCCAGTAGTATCGGACTCCGGCGGGGCTACACCTTC	CASSIGLRRGYTF
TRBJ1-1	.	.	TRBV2	TGTGCCAGCAGTGCCCCAGGGCTCGGAAACACTGAAGCTTTCTTT	CASSAPGLGNTEAFF
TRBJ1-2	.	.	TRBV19	TGTGCCAGTAGTATCCAGGGGCGAGGCTACACCTTC	CASSIQGRGYTF
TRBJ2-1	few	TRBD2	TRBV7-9	TGTGCCAGCAGCGGAGATGTACGAGCGGGAGGGCCGAATGAGCAGTTCTTC	CASSGDVRAGGPNEQFF
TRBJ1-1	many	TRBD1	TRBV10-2	TGCGCCAGCAGTAAAAACAGGGGCGCTGAAGCTTTCTTT	CASSKNRGAEAFF
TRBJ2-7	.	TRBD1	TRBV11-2	TGTGCCAGCAGCTATCCGAGGACAGGAGGAGCCTGTAGGCAGTACTTC	CASSYPRTGGACRQYF
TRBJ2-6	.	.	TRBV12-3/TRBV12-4	TGTGCCAGCAGCTCAATACGGGGGATAGCTTTC	CASSSIRGIAF
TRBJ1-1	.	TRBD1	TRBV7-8	TGTGCCAGCAGCTTACCTCGACAGGGGGCAGCTTTCTTT	CASSLPRQGAAFF
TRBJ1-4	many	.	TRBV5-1	TGCGCCAGCAGCCCTGGAAAGGGGGGCGCTAATGAAAAACTGTTTTTT	CASSPGKGGANEKLFF
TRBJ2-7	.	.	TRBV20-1	TGCAGTGCTAGAGAGGAATCGGGGAGGAGCTACGAGCAGTACTTC	CSAREESGRSYEQYF
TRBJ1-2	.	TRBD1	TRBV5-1	TGCGCCAGCAGCAAAGGACAGGGCGGCTATGGCTACACCTTC	CASSKGQGGYGYTF
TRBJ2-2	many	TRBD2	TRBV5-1	TGCGCCAGCAGCTTAGCGGGAGGAAACACCGGGGAGCTGTTTTTT	CASSLAGGNTGELFF
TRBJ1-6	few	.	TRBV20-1	TGCAGTGCCCCCCCGGAGACCATTAATTCACCCCTCCACTTT	CSAPPETINSPLHF
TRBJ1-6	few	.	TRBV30	TGTGCCTGGAGTGCGGGGAGCTCCTATAATTCACCCCTCCACTTT	CAWSAGSSYNSPLHF
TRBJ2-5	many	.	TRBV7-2	TGTGCCAGCAGCCCACAAGAGGCCCAGTACTTC	CASSPQEAQYF
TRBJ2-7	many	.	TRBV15	TGTGCCACCAGCAGAGAGGGGGGACCCTACGAGCAGTACTTC	CATSREGGPYEQYF